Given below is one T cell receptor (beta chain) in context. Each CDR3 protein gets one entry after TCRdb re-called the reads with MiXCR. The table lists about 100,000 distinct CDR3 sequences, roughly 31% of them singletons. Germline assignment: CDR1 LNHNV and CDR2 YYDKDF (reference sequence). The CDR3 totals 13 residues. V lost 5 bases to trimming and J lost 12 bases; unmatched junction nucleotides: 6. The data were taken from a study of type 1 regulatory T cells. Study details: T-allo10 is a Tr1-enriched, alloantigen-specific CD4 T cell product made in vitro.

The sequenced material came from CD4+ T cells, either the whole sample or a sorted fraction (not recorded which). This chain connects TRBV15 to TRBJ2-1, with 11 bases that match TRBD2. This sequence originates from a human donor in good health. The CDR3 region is CATSVSGRALQFF. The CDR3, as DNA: TGTGCCACCAGCGTTAGCGGGAGGGCGTTGCAGTTCTTC.